The next 23 T cell receptor beta chains were all read from a single sample in a study of blood T cell repertoires in COVID-19. TCRdb's copy holds only in-frame clones and misses some; the assay was immunoSEQ multiplex PCR. The sample records some 190,000 clones, 65% to 85% being singletons. Input material: PBMCs or T cells enriched from blood (not recorded which). Receptors were obtained from a man younger than 45 with acute COVID-19.

This chain links TRBV11-2 with TRBJ1-6; D is undetermined. The V end was cut by 3 bases, the J end by 10 bases, with 13 bases between. The V gene's germline CDR1 is SGHAT and CDR2 FQNNGV. The CDR3 runs 14 residues. The CDR3 region is CASSLLSRLSPLHF. The CDR3 bases are TGTGCCAGCAGCTTGCTGAGCCGCTTATCACCCCTCCACTTT.

This clone was found a few times. J is TRBJ2-5 and V is TRBV6-8; 7 nucleotides line up with TRBD2. There are 10 residues in the CDR3. From germline, CDR1 is MNHGY and CDR2 SAAAGT. V shed 8 bases, J shed 10 bases, and the junction held 4 bases outside the gene matches. This CDR3 is CASWGGIQYF. DNA of the CDR3: TGTGCCAGCTGGGGAGGGATCCAGTACTTC.

The chain's CDR3 is CASSVGGGTNEKLFF. Written as DNA, the CDR3 is TGTGCCAGCAGCGTAGGCGGTGGAACTAATGAAAAACTGTTTTTT. V and J are TRBV9 and TRBJ1-4; D is undetermined. V lost 0 bases and J lost 1, with 7 bases in between. Germline-derived CDR1 and CDR2 are SGDLS and YYNGEE. This CDR3 contains 15 residues.

This chain uses TRBV5-6 with TRBJ1-2, with TRBD1 identical over 7 bases. Per germline, CDR1 SGHDT and CDR2 YYEEEE. The length of the CDR3 is 13 residues. Losses at the gene ends were 4 bases for V and 8 bases for J; bases not matched to a gene: 8. CDR3: CASSRDRVSGYTF. The CDR3 DNA follows: TGTGCCAGCAGCCGAGACAGGGTGAGCGGCTACACCTTC.

This chain joins TRBV25-1 and TRBJ2-5, with 8 bases matching TRBD1. Trimming took 5 bases from V and 1 from J; bases not matched to a gene: 6. CDR3 length: 15 amino acids. CDR1 MGHDK and CDR2 SYGVNS come from the germline V gene. The CDR3 DNA reads as TGTGCCAGCAGTAAACCCGGGACAGGCCAAGAGACCCAGTACTTC. Its translation: CASSKPGTGQETQYF.

The V gene is TRBV6-1, the J gene TRBJ1-2, with unresolved D. The V gene lost 3 bases and the J gene lost 4 bases, with 3 bases spanning the gap. The CDR3 is 11 residues long. The germline CDR1 and CDR2 sequences are MNHNS and SASEGT. The CDR3 sequence: CASSDLYGYTF. For the CDR3, the DNA is TGTGCCAGCAGTGACCTCTATGGCTACACCTTC.

This clone came up a few times. This chain connects TRBV28 to TRBJ2-1; 12 positions match TRBD1. Germline values: CDR1 MDHEN, CDR2 SYDVKM. V gave up 7 bases and J gave up 7 bases; unmatched junction bases: 5. This CDR3 comprises 14 residues. CDR3 amino acids: CASMGQGAKNEQFF. For the CDR3, the DNA is TGTGCCAGCATGGGACAGGGGGCGAAGAATGAGCAGTTCTTC. Drawing the rest from reference TRBV28 and TRBJ2-1, the complete variable domain is DVKVTQSSRYLVKRTGEKVFLECVQDMDHENMFWYRQDPGLGLRLIYFSYDVKMKEKGDIPEGYSVSREKKERFSLILESASTNQTSMYLCASMGQGAKNEQFFGPGTRLTVL.

The rearrangement joins TRBV11-2 to TRBJ2-5, with unresolved D. This CDR3 spans 14 amino acids. In germline, CDR1 is SGHAT, CDR2 FQNNGV. The V and J ends lost 3 bases and 2 bases respectively, with 10 bases between them. CDR3 sequence: CASSFSLGQETQYF. Here the CDR3 DNA reads TGTGCCAGCAGCTTTTCCCTCGGTCAAGAGACCCAGTACTTC.

In this sample, this clone turned up a few times. The chain is built from TRBV5-1 and TRBJ1-3; 7 nucleotides agree with TRBD1. With 0 bases clipped from V and 0 bases from J, the junction kept 3 bases outside the gene matches. The CDR3 length is 16 residues. Germline V gives CDR1 SGHRS, CDR2 YFSETQ. The CDR3 reads CASSLGTGSSGNTIYF. CDR3 in DNA: TGCGCCAGCAGCTTGGGGACAGGAAGCTCTGGAAACACCATATATTTT.

This chain links TRBV5-1 with TRBJ2-3, with D possibly TRBD2 on 6 matching bases. From germline, CDR1 is SGHRS and CDR2 YFSETQ. V was pared by 1 base and J by 1 base, with 10 bases between. This CDR3 is built from 15 residues. The CDR3 loop is CASSLRDLGTDTQYF. The CDR3 nucleotides read TGCGCCAGCAGCTTGAGGGACTTAGGCACAGATACGCAGTATTTT.

The chain recombines TRBV4-2 with TRBJ1-4, with D unclear. This CDR3 is 17 amino acids long. The germline V and J ends were trimmed by 0 bases and 1 base, with 12 bases remaining between them. CDR1 is LGHNA, CDR2 YNFKEQ, per germline. CDR3 residues: CASSQDLSILTNEKLFF. The CDR3 nucleotides read TGTGCCAGCAGCCAAGATTTGAGCATACTAACTAATGAAAAACTGTTTTTT.

The chain links TRBV6-5 to TRBJ1-1; D may be TRBD1 (6 bases). Germline V CDR1 and CDR2: MNHEY, SVGAGI. V was shortened by 5 bases and J by 6 bases, with 10 bases between the two germline ends. This CDR3 is 12 amino acids long. CDR3 sequence (DNA): TGTGCCAGCAGTCCCAGGGGCCCTGAAGCTTTCTTT. Protein: CASSPRGPEAFF.

The chain employs TRBV2 and TRBJ1-2; TRBD1 matches at 8 bases. The V segment lost 7 bases and the J segment 2 bases; nucleotides outside the gene matches: 6. From germline, CDR1 is SNHLY and CDR2 FYNNEI. This CDR3 region has 14 residues. CDR3: CASTRQGTNYGYTF. CDR3 coding DNA: TGTGCCAGCACCAGACAGGGGACAAACTATGGCTACACCTTC.

The chain couples TRBV5-1 to TRBJ2-7, with 7 bases lining up with TRBD1. Germline V gene sequence: CDR1 SGHRS, CDR2 YFSETQ. The CDR3 sequence is 14 residues long. Trimming took 4 bases from V and 5 from J; bases not matched to a gene: 9. CDR3 DNA: TGCGCCAGCAGCCCAAGGACAGGTAGCGACGAGCAGTACTTC. It translates to CASSPRTGSDEQYF. Based on the CDR3 plus reference TRBV5-1 and TRBJ2-7, the full variable domain is KAGVTQTPRYLIKTRGQQVTLSCSPISGHRSVSWYQQTPGQGLQFLFEYFSETQRNKGNFPGRFSGRQFSNSRSEMNVSTLELGDSALYLCASSPRTGSDEQYFGPGTRLTVT.

The chain is built from TRBV30 and TRBJ1-6; no clear D. Germline loops: CDR1 GTSNPN, CDR2 SVGIG (reference sequence). This CDR3 has 15 residues. The V end lost 7 bases, the J end lost 5 bases, and 18 bases lay between the germline ends. CDR3 nucleotides: TGTGCCTCCGCTGCCGGGAGCTCGAATAATTCACCCCTCCACTTT. Protein product: CASAAGSSNNSPLHF.

The gene calls are TRBV2 and TRBJ2-1; tentative D call: TRBD1 (6 bases). The germline gives CDR1 SNHLY, CDR2 FYNNEI. The CDR3 has 14 amino acids. Trimming took off 5 bases at V and 0 bases at J, with 8 bases between the two ends. As DNA, the CDR3 is TGTGCCAGCAGTACAGGGTTCTCCTACAATGAGCAGTTCTTC. Translating gives CASSTGFSYNEQFF.

This sequence joins TRBV28 and TRBJ1-6; tentatively, D is TRBD1 (5 bases). V shed 5 bases and J shed 4 bases, with 6 bases lying between them. Germline CDR1 is MDHEN and CDR2 is SYDVKM. The CDR3 runs 13 residues. CDR3 sequence: CASSKGYNSPLHF. CDR3 in DNA: TGTGCCAGCAGTAAGGGGTATAATTCACCCCTCCACTTT.

The V gene is TRBV5-5, the J gene TRBJ2-3, with D possibly TRBD1 on 6 matching bases. This CDR3 contains 14 residues. Germline-derived CDR1 and CDR2 are SGHKS and YYEKEE (reference sequence). Trimming removed 1 base at V and 7 bases at J, with 13 bases between. The CDR3 protein is CASSLPTGSYTQYF. For the CDR3, the DNA is TGTGCCAGCAGCTTGCCGACAGGATCCTATACGCAGTATTTT.

The chain carries TRBV12-3 or TRBV12-4 and TRBJ1-2; D might be TRBD1 (5 bases). V was clipped by 6 bases and J by 5 bases, with 13 bases between them. The CDR3 is made up of 13 amino acids. DNA for the CDR3: TGTGCCAGCAGCCTAAAGGGGTTTTATGGCTACACCTTC. It encodes CASSLKGFYGYTF.

V gene TRBV10-3 combines with J gene TRBJ1-6, with D possibly being TRBD1 (5 bases). V lost 11 bases to trimming and J lost 10 bases, with 18 bases between them. Looked up from germline, CDR1 is ENHRY and CDR2 is SYGVKD. This CDR3 is built from 13 residues. CDR3 sequence: CAATGEGRSPLHF. Written as DNA, the CDR3 is TGTGCCGCCACGGGGGAAGGGAGGTCACCCCTCCACTTT.

Only a few counts were recorded for this clone. The gene calls are TRBV27 and TRBJ1-1, with D possibly TRBD1 on 5 matching bases. This CDR3 contains 14 residues. Germline assignment: CDR1 MNHEY and CDR2 SMNVEV (reference sequence). V shed 6 bases and J shed 0 bases, with 11 bases lying between them. This CDR3 is CASSKTELNTEAFF. CDR3 in DNA: TGTGCCAGCAGCAAGACAGAATTGAACACTGAAGCTTTCTTT.

The chain's CDR3 is CASSYSPGQVTQPNTGELFF. The DNA of the CDR3 is TGTGCCAGCAGCTACTCACCGGGACAGGTCACCCAACCGAACACCGGGGAGCTGTTTTTT. This chain links TRBV9 with TRBJ2-2, with TRBD1 matching 8 bases. The CDR3 length is 20 residues. Per the germline V gene, CDR1 is SGDLS and CDR2 is YYNGEE. The junction had 17 bases not matched to a gene; V was cut back by 4 bases and J by 0 bases.

This clone appeared once. DNA for the CDR3: TGTGCCAGCAGGCCAACAGGGGGCGGGAGCTATGGCTACACCTTC. The encoded protein is CASRPTGGGSYGYTF. The chain links TRBV27 to TRBJ1-2, with 9 bases identical to TRBD1. This CDR3 comprises 15 residues. V lost 6 bases to trimming and J lost 4 bases; unmatched junction nucleotides: 9. Germline V gene sequence: CDR1 MNHEY, CDR2 SMNVEV (reference sequence).